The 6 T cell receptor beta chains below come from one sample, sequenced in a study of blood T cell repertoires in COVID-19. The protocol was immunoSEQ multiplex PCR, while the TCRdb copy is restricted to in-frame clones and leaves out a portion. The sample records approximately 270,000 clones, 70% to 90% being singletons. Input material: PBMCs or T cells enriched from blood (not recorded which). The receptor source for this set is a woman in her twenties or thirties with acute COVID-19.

CDR3 loop: CASSKKGGVGNQPQHF. The CDR3 DNA is TGTGCCAGCAGCAAAAAGGGGGGGGTCGGGAATCAGCCCCAGCATTTT. This chain connects TRBV21-1 to TRBJ1-5. TRBV21-1 constitutes a pseudogene. The CDR3 loop spans 16 amino acids.

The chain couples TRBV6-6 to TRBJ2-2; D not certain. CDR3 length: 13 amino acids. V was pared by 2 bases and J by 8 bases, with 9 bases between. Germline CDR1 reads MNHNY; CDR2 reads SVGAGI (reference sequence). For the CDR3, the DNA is TGTGCCAGCAGTTACCCGAGCGAGGGGGAGCTGTTTTTT. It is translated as CASSYPSEGELFF.

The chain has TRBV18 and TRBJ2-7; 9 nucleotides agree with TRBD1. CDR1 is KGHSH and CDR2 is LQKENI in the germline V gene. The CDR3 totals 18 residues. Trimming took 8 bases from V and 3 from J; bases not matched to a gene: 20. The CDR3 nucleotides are TGTGCCAGCCCGCCCCGGGACAGGGTAAACCCCTTGGGCTACGAGCAGTACTTC. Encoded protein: CASPPRDRVNPLGYEQYF.

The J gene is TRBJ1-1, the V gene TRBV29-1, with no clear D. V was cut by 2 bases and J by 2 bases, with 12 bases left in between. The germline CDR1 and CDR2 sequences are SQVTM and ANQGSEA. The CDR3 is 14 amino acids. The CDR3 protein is CSVELQLRNTEAFF. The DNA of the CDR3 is TGCAGCGTTGAATTACAGCTCCGTAACACTGAAGCTTTCTTT.

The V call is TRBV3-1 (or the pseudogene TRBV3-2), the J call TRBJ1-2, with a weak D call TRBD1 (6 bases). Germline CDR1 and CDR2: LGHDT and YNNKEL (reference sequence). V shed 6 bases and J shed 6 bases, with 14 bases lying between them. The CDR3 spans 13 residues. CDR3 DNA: TGTGCCAGCAGAGGGTGGGGGCAGGATGGCTACACCTTC. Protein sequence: CASRGWGQDGYTF.

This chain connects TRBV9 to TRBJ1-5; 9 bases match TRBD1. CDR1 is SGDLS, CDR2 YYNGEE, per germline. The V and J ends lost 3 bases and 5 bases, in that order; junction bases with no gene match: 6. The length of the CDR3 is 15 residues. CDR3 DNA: TGTGCCAGCAGCGGAGCCGGGACAGGGTATCAGCCCCAGCATTTT. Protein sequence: CASSGAGTGYQPQHF.